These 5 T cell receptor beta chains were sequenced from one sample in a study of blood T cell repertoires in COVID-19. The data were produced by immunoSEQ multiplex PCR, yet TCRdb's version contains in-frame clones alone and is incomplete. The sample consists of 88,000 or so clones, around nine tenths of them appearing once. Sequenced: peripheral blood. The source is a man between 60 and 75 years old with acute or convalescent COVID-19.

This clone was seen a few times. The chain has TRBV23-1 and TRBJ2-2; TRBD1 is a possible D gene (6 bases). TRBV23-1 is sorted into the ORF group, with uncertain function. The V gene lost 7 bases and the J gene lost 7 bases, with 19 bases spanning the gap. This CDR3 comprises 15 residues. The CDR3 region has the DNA TGCGCCAGCATATCCGGGACACGGGGTCACGGGGAGCTGTTTTTT. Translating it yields CASISGTRGHGELFF.

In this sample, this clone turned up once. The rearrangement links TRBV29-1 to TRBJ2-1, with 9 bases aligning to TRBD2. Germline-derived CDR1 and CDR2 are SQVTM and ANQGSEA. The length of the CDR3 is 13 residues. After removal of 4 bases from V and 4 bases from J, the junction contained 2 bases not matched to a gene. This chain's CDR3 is CSVAAGGYNEQFF. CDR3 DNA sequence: TGCAGCGTTGCGGCGGGAGGGTACAATGAGCAGTTCTTC.

The CDR3 nucleotides are TGTGCCAGTAGTATACGACGAGATCGGACAGGGATCTACTACACCGGGGAGCTGTTTTTT. This sequence encodes CASSIRRDRTGIYYTGELFF. The J gene is TRBJ2-2, the V gene TRBV19; 8 bases agree with TRBD1. V was pared by 2 bases and J by 3 bases, with 17 bases of the junction left unmatched. CDR1 and CDR2 (germline): LNHDA, SQIVND (reference sequence). This CDR3 contains 20 residues.

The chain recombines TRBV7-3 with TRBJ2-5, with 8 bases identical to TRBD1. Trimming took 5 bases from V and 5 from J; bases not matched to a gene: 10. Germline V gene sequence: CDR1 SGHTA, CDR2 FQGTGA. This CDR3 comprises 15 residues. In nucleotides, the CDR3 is TGTGCCAGCAGCCCAGACAGGGGTAGGGGGGAGACCCAGTACTTC. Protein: CASSPDRGRGETQYF.

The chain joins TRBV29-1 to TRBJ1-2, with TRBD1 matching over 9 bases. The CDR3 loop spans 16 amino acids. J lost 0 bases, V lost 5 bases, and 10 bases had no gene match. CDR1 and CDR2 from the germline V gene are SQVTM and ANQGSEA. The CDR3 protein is CSVQRDRATSNYGYTF. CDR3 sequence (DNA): TGCAGCGTTCAACGGGACAGGGCAACATCTAACTATGGCTACACCTTC. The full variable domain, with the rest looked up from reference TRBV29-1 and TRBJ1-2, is SAVISQKPSRDICQRGTSLTIQCQVDSQVTMMFWYRQQPGQSLTLIATANQGSEATYESGFVIDKFPISRPNLTFSTLTVSNMSPEDSSIYLCSVQRDRATSNYGYTFGSGTRLTVV.